This TCR beta chain stems from a study of graft-versus-host responses after intestinal transplantation. Graft-derived tissue was subjected to processing to liberate intraepithelial and lamina propria lymphocytes. This clone was found a few times. Produced via immunoSEQ multiplex PCR; TCRdb's table is partial and in-frame only. The data show around 18,000 clones, roughly 82% seen once. CDR1 and CDR2 from the germline V gene are SGHKS and YYEKEE (reference sequence). V was pared by 2 bases and J by 2 bases, with 11 bases between. CDR3 size: 14 residues. The sequence was obtained from a human patient who received an intestinal transplant, so some T cells may come from the graft donor. The rearrangement links TRBV5-5 to TRBJ2-7; perhaps TRBD1 as D (6 bases). The sequencing here drew on ileum tissue, taken 17 days after transplant. The CDR3 DNA reads TGTGCCAGCAGCTTCCCAGGGGCCCCCTACGAGCAGTACTTC. This codes for CASSFPGAPYEQYF.